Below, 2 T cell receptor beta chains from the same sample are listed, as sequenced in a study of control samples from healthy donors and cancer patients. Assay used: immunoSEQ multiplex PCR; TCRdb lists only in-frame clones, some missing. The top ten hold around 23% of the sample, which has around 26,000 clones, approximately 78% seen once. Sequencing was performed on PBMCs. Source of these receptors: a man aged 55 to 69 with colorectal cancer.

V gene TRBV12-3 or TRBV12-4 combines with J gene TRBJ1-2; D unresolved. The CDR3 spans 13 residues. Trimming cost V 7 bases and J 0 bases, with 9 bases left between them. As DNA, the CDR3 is TGTGCCAGCACCAAGTTAGCTAACTATGGCTACACCTTC. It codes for CASTKLANYGYTF.

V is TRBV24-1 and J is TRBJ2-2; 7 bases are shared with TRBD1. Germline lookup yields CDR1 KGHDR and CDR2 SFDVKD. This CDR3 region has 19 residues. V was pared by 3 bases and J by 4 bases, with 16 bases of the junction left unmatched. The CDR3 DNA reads TGTGCCACCAGTGATCCCTTGGGCGACAGGGCAGGGGCCACCGGGGAGCTGTTTTTT. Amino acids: CATSDPLGDRAGATGELFF.